This T cell receptor beta chain was identified during a study of metastatic and nonmetastatic thyroid tumors. On the study more broadly: Patients with malignant and benign thyroid disease provided blood and tumor or nodule tissue, whose repertoires were compared.

General study points: A significant increase in TCR beta diversity was reportedly seen in malignant thyroid tumors relative to benign nodules, in blood and tumor.

Original analysis: The study built a papillary thyroid cancer distant-metastasis classifier from CDR3 differences across clinicopathological groups. TCRdb re-called the PCR reads via MiXCR. The V and J calls shown here were made by TCRdb, not taken from the authors' results. The repertoire holds approximately 22,000 clones, with around 15% as singletons. This clone came up many times. Antigen specificity is unknown. Patients were all untreated before their thyroid surgery. The CDR3 totals 16 residues. The V end lost 5 bases, the J end lost 1 base, and 15 bases lay between the germline ends. In germline, CDR1 is SGHVS, CDR2 FQNEAQ.

Source material: tumor tissue. The J gene is TRBJ1-5, the V gene TRBV7-8, with D possibly being TRBD1 (6 bases). This clonotype was sampled from a female donor with papillary thyroid cancer or a benign thyroid nodule (not recorded which). Some clones in this sample may be carry-over from other donors' samples. The CDR3 reads CASSPRGGLSNQPQHF. The CDR3, as DNA: TGTGCCAGCAGCCCGAGAGGGGGGCTGAGCAATCAGCCCCAGCATTTT. The full variable domain, in which reference TRBV7-8 and TRBJ1-5 provide the parts outside the CDR3, is GAGVSQSPRYKVAKRGQDVALRCDPISGHVSLFWYQQALGQGPEFLTYFQNEAQLDKSGLPSDRFFAERPEGSVSTLKIQRTQQEDSAVYLCASSPRGGLSNQPQHFGDGTRLSIL.